This T cell receptor beta chain was recorded in a study of blood T cell repertoires in COVID-19. On the study more broadly: In each case, the material was cDNA or gDNA derived from T cells, B-cell-depleted T cells, or PBMCs.

Clinical history reported by participants formed the basis on which cohorts were assigned. Assay used: immunoSEQ multiplex PCR; TCRdb lists only in-frame clones, some missing. The repertoire holds some 150,000 clones, with roughly 87% as singletons. Sequencing was done on a sample of PBMCs or T cells enriched from blood (not recorded which). The source of this sequence is a human donor with acute COVID-19. The donor label of this sample is uncertain.

CDR3 nucleotides: TGTGCCAGCAGTCAACTTCCGGGACACTTCTTGAATAATTCACCCCTCCACTTT. Its protein is CASSQLPGHFLNNSPLHF. The chain couples TRBV6-6 to TRBJ1-6, with D possibly being TRBD1 (6 bases). The CDR3 has 18 residues. V lost 5 bases to trimming and J lost 5 bases, with 22 bases between them. CDR1 is MNHNY, CDR2 SVGAGI, per germline (reference sequence).